Described below is a single T cell receptor (beta chain) sequence and its context. This clone was picked up one time. Its antigen remains unidentified. No much larger clone exists at a distance of one base, and base qualities are not known. The junction carries 10 bases between V and J, which are trimmed by 4 bases and 12 bases respectively. CDR1 SEHNR and CDR2 FQNEAQ are derived from the germline V gene (reference sequence). The CDR3, cysteine through phenylalanine, is 11 amino acids long. Just the 33-base CDR3 DNA is kept, in frame starting at base 1. The data stem from a study of blood T cell repertoires in COVID-19 (dated by TCRdb to 2020 to 2022). About the full investigation: Collaborator samples came from the United States, Italy and Spain and covered acute and convalescent phases of COVID-19. Subjects who had been exposed to COVID-19, were actively infected with it, or had recovered from it provided the deeply sampled blood TCRbeta repertoires that made up the dataset. Samples were obtained from the ongoing ImmuneRACE study (first 160 participants) and from 1,200 or so subjects provided by 6 global collaborators. HLA class I and class II types, where available, came from metadata supplied by the sample provider rather than from assay-based typing. The prospective study material was composed of cDNA or gDNA derived from T cells, B-cell-depleted T cells, or PBMCs. The repertoires were released in a freely available public database meant as a resource for research on the immune response to SARS-CoV-2. A de-identified subject ID, COVID-19 status, age in years and sex were almost always included in the sample metadata. General findings and caveats noted by the study authors: Clinical and demographic metadata were provided uncurated, with the amount varying by source and participant.

The immunoSEQ Assay, a bias-controlled multiplex PCR, was used to amplify TCRbeta CDR3 regions from genomic DNA. On the authors' methods: Nucleated cell counts per sample were estimated from amplification of reference gene primers within the assay. To quantify the absolute abundance of each unique TCRbeta CDR3 rearrangement, sequence reads were collapsed and filtered. Productive Simpson clonality was computed per sample as the square root of Simpson's diversity index over productive rearrangements. In its TCRdb copy, this immuneACCESS table keeps in-frame sequences only and misses some clones. Where compared with another copy, unresolved V genes explain less than half of these, and the others have no known cause. The DNA was the basis for D and trimming; V, J and clone size are from that table. In all, the sample holds about 250,000 clones, and approximately 84% of those were seen once. Under 7% of the sample belongs to the ten largest clones.

Participants in the prospective study were enrolled through a virtual design, were aged 18 to 89 years, and lived in roughly 24 United States geographic areas. Cohort assignment in the prospective study relied on participant-reported clinical history from a screening survey and a study questionnaire. Exposed participants had been in contact with someone with a PCR-confirmed or clinician-diagnosed COVID-19 case within 2 weeks of study entry. In the prospective study, whole blood, serum and a nasopharyngeal or oropharyngeal swab were collected from each participant by mobile phlebotomists. Participants in the prospective study had the option to provide additional blood draws and questionnaires over a roughly 2-month period. Blood samples from the prospective study were shipped frozen or at room temperature prior to DNA extraction.

The sample comprised PBMCs or T cells enriched from blood (not recorded which). This receptor was identified in a woman aged 45 to 65 who had been exposed to COVID-19. The chain uses TRBV7-9 and TRBJ2-1; a tentative D call is TRBD1 (6 bases match). CDR3 reads: CASSSGVRQFF. DNA sequence: TGTGCCAGCAGCTCAGGGGTCCGGCAGTTCTTC. The entire variable domain, with the stretches around the CDR3 drawn from the reference TRBV7-9 and TRBJ2-1 proteins, is DTGVSQNPRHKITKRGQNVTFRCDPISEHNRLYWYRQTLGQGPEFLTYFQNEAQLEKSRLLSDRFSAERPKGSFSTLEIQRTEQGDSAMYLCASSSGVRQFFGPGTRLTVL.